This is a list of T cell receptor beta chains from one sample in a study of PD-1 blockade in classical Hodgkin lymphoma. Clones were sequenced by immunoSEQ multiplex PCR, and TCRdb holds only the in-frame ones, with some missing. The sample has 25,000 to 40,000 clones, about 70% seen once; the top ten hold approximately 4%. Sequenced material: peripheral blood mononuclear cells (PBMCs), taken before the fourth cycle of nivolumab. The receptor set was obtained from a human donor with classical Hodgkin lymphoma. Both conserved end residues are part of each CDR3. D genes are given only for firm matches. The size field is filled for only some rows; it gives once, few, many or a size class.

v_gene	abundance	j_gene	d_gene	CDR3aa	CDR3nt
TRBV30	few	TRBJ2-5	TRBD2	CAWSGSAGGLETQYF	TGTGCCTGGAGTGGATCCGCGGGGGGGCTGGAGACCCAGTACTTC
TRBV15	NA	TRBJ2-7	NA	CATSRSGPRREEQYF	TGTGCCACCAGCAGGAGCGGGCCCCGTCGGGAAGAGCAGTACTTC
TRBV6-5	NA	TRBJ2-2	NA	CASSYSNRGGTGELFF	TGTGCCAGCAGTTACTCAAATCGGGGTGGTACCGGGGAGCTGTTTTTT
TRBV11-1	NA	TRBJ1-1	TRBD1	CASSFGRGGPEAFF	TGTGCCAGCAGCTTTGGCAGGGGGGGTCCTGAAGCTTTCTTT
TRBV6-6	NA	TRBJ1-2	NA	CASSTIFGAFYGYTF	TGTGCCAGCAGTACCATTTTCGGCGCGTTCTATGGCTACACCTTC
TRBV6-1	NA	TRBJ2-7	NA	CASSEALGGGWFEQYF	TGTGCCAGCAGTGAAGCGCTTGGAGGGGGCTGGTTCGAGCAGTACTTC
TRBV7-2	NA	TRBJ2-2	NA	CASSNLAPGELFF	TGTGCCAGCAGCAACCTGGCCCCCGGGGAGCTGTTTTTT
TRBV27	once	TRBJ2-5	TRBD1	CASSLDRGLGETQYF	TGTGCCAGCAGTTTGGACAGGGGGCTGGGGGAGACCCAGTACTTC
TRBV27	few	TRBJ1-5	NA	CASSLVVREPQHF	TGTGCCAGCAGTTTAGTGGTGAGGGAACCCCAGCATTTT
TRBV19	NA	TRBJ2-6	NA	CASSMRRGFAGANVLTF	TGTGCCAGTAGTATGAGACGGGGTTTTGCTGGGGCCAACGTCCTGACTTTC
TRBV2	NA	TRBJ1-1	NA	CAGGTLNTEAFF	TGTGCCGGCGGGACATTGAACACTGAAGCTTTCTTT
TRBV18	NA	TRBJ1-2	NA	CASSPAGFTNGYTF	TGTGCCAGCTCCCCCGCGGGGTTTACAAATGGCTACACCTTC
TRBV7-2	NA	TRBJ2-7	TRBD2	CASSLVAGGSYEQYF	TGTGCCAGCAGCTTAGTAGCGGGAGGCTCCTACGAGCAGTACTTC
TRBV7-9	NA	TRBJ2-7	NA	CASSGMRSYEQYF	TGTGCCAGCAGCGGGATGCGGTCCTACGAGCAGTACTTC
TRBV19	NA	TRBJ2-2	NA	CATGFRVSITGELFF	TGTGCCACTGGTTTCAGGGTATCAATCACCGGGGAGCTGTTTTTT
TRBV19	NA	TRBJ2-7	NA	CASSIGITYEQYF	TGTGCCAGTAGTATCGGGATAACCTACGAGCAGTACTTC
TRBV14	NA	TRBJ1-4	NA	CASSRPEMYEKLFF	TGTGCCAGCAGCCGCCCCGAAATGTATGAAAAACTGTTTTTT
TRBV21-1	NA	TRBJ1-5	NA	CASSKEQYLNQPQHF	TGTGCCAGCAGCAAAGAACAGTACCTCAATCAGCCCCAGCATTTT
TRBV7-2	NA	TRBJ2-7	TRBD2	CASSLTGRPDYEQYF	TGTGCCAGCAGCTTGACCGGGAGGCCAGACTACGAGCAGTACTTC
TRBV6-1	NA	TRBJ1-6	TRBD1	CASSATQGMGYSPLHF	TGTGCCAGCAGTGCCACACAGGGGATGGGATATTCACCCCTCCACTTT
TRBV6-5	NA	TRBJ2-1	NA	CASSRPGLPHEQFF	TGTGCCAGCAGTAGACCGGGACTCCCCCATGAGCAGTTCTTC
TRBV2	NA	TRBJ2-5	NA	CASTEVIETQYF	TGTGCCAGCACCGAGGTAATAGAGACCCAGTACTTC
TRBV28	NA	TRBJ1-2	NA	CASSYDLLGYTF	TGTGCCAGCAGTTACGATCTGTTGGGCTACACCTTC